One and the same sample provided the 18 T cell receptor beta chains below, sequenced in a study of OX40 agonist ivuxolimab in advanced cancers. The repertoire was sequenced with immunoSEQ multiplex PCR; TCRdb's copy has only in-frame clones and lacks some. Of 10,000 to 15,000 clones listed, approximately 62% are singletons. The sequencing used CD4+ or CD8+ T cells sorted from blood, collected in a trial of the OX40 agonist ivuxolimab. The receptor source for this set is an adult with an advanced solid tumor such as melanoma, head and neck, liver or kidney cancer.

The chain joins TRBV28 to TRBJ1-4; D is possibly TRBD1 (6 bases). Germline CDR1 is MDHEN and CDR2 is SYDVKM. The CDR3 contains 15 residues. V lost 6 bases and J 4 bases, leaving 15 bases between the germline ends. CDR3 DNA: TGTGCCAGCAGCGCCTCCACAGGGATTAATGAAAAACTGTTTTTT. This encodes CASSASTGINEKLFF.

This sequence joins TRBV4-1 and TRBJ2-2; 10 bases align to TRBD2. Germline-derived CDR1 and CDR2 are MGHRA and YSYEKL. V dropped 5 bases and J dropped 10; count of bases not matched to a gene: 4. There are 13 residues in the CDR3. The CDR3 bases are TGCGCCAGCAGCGTTAGCGGGGGGTTGGAGCTGTTTTTT. As protein: CASSVSGGLELFF.

The chain carries TRBV5-1 and TRBJ2-7; D unresolved. Germline loops: CDR1 SGHRS, CDR2 YFSETQ. This CDR3 comprises 11 residues. V gave up 6 bases and J gave up 2 bases, with 6 bases separating them. CDR3 amino acids: CASTYAYEQYF. CDR3 in DNA: TGCGCCAGCACCTATGCCTACGAGCAGTACTTC.

This chain links TRBV19 with TRBJ2-3, with 7 bases aligning to TRBD1. CDR3 length equals 16 residues. Germline CDR1 is LNHDA and CDR2 is SQIVND (reference sequence). V dropped 1 base and J dropped 5; count of bases not matched to a gene: 9. In DNA form, the CDR3 reads TGTGCCAGTAGTATAGGGGTCGGGACAGTAGAAGATACGCAGTATTTT. Protein: CASSIGVGTVEDTQYF.

This clone showed up just a few times. The chain recombines TRBV7-8 with TRBJ2-3, with D tentatively TRBD1 (5 bases). Germline V gene lookup returns CDR1 SGHVS and CDR2 FQNEAQ. Between the trimmed V and J ends, which lost 1 base and 5 bases, there was a span of 13 bases. The CDR3 is 15 amino acids. The CDR3 region is CASSLDAGPGDTQYF. CDR3 DNA sequence: TGTGCCAGCAGCTTAGACGCAGGGCCGGGAGATACGCAGTATTTT.

The chain joins TRBV9 to TRBJ2-3; no firm D call. This CDR3 comprises 13 residues. The V gene lost 5 bases and the J gene lost 0 bases, with 7 bases spanning the gap. Germline values: CDR1 SGDLS, CDR2 YYNGEE. The CDR3 reads CASSPSSTDTQYF. Here the CDR3 DNA reads TGTGCCAGCAGTCCCTCTAGCACAGATACGCAGTATTTT.

The rearrangement joins TRBV15 to TRBJ2-5; no reliable D call. Germline V lookup: CDR1 LNHNV, CDR2 YYDKDF (reference sequence). Trimming pared 1 base from V and 5 bases from J, leaving 8 bases between. There are 13 residues in the CDR3. The chain's CDR3 is CATSRVSFETQYF. CDR3 DNA: TGTGCCACCAGCAGAGTGAGCTTCGAGACCCAGTACTTC.

The chain combines TRBV6-6 with TRBJ2-1, with TRBD2 identical over 8 bases. In germline, CDR1 is MNHNY, CDR2 SVGAGI (reference sequence). This CDR3 region has 12 residues. With 2 bases clipped from V and 14 bases from J, the junction kept 5 bases outside the gene matches. The CDR3 loop is CASSYGTGGEFF. CDR3 nucleotide sequence: TGTGCCAGCAGTTACGGGACGGGGGGGGAGTTCTTC.

The V and J genes are TRBV4-3 and TRBJ2-7, with TRBD1 matching 8 bases. The CDR3 totals 18 residues. V shed 4 bases and J 0 bases; nucleotides not matched to a gene: 14. Looked up from germline, CDR1 is LGHNA and CDR2 is YSLEER. Here the CDR3 DNA reads TGCGCCAGCAGCCCTGGGACAGGACCGCTCCTAAGCTCCTACGAGCAGTACTTC. As protein: CASSPGTGPLLSSYEQYF.

J is TRBJ2-3 and V is TRBV5-1; D gene uncertain. Per the germline V gene, CDR1 is SGHRS and CDR2 is YFSETQ. Between the trimmed V and J ends, which lost 1 base and 0 bases, there was a span of 6 bases. The CDR3 is 14 residues long. The CDR3 is CASSLSGSTDTQYF. In nucleotides, the CDR3 is TGCGCCAGCAGCTTGTCTGGAAGCACAGATACGCAGTATTTT. Variable domain in full (rest from reference TRBV5-1 and TRBJ2-3): KAGVTQTPRYLIKTRGQQVTLSCSPISGHRSVSWYQQTPGQGLQFLFEYFSETQRNKGNFPGRFSGRQFSNSRSEMNVSTLELGDSALYLCASSLSGSTDTQYFGPGTRLTVL.

This clone came up once. The gene calls are TRBV5-6 and TRBJ2-7; no firm D call. Germline CDR1 SGHDT, CDR2 YYEEEE. The germline V and J ends were trimmed by 0 bases and 0 bases, with 7 bases remaining between them. CDR3 length: 14 amino acids. As DNA, the CDR3 is TGTGCCAGCAGCTTGGTAGGCAGCTCCTACGAGCAGTACTTC. Amino acids: CASSLVGSSYEQYF.

The V and J genes are TRBV15 and TRBJ2-1; 7 bases are a match to TRBD2. Germline V gene sequence: CDR1 LNHNV, CDR2 YYDKDF (reference sequence). CDR3 length: 18 residues. V gave up 9 bases and J gave up 1 base; unmatched junction bases: 18. The chain's CDR3 is CATRIVRLAGSSYNEQFF. The CDR3 DNA is TGTGCCACTCGTATTGTGAGATTAGCGGGTAGTTCCTACAATGAGCAGTTCTTC.

Here the CDR3 DNA reads TGTGCCAGCAGTTTATATCCCCCCGGGGCGGGAGGGAGAACTAGCACAGATACGCAGTATTTT. Translated, it gives CASSLYPPGAGGRTSTDTQYF. The chain has TRBV27 and TRBJ2-3, with 9 bases matching TRBD2. This CDR3 is built from 21 residues. J was trimmed by 0 bases and V by 1 base; bases with no gene match: 17. Germline CDR1 MNHEY, CDR2 SMNVEV (reference sequence).

This chain uses TRBV28 with TRBJ2-7, with D tentatively TRBD2 (5 bases). The CDR3 spans 14 residues. Trimming shortened V by 7 bases and J by 0 bases, and 13 bases separated the two germline ends. Germline CDR1 is MDHEN and CDR2 is SYDVKM. DNA for the CDR3: TGTGCCAGCAACACCCCGGGGTACTCCTACGAGCAGTACTTC. This sequence encodes CASNTPGYSYEQYF.

The V and J genes are TRBV7-9 and TRBJ2-3; a possible D gene is TRBD2 (5 bases). This CDR3 comprises 16 residues. Germline CDR1 reads SEHNR; CDR2 reads FQNEAQ (reference sequence). The ends were cut back, 5 bases at V and 2 bases at J, with 17 bases in the middle. CDR3 residues: CASSDTNTRDTDTQYF. The CDR3 region has the DNA TGTGCCAGCAGCGACACGAATACTAGGGACACAGATACGCAGTATTTT.

For this clone: At one of its ends the junction is not consistent with the germline gene, which may arise from a read error. This rearrangement joins TRBV6-5 to TRBJ2-7, with D possibly TRBD2 on 6 matching bases. The CDR3 sequence is 14 residues long. Germline CDR1 reads MNHEY; CDR2 reads SVGAGI. The CDR3 loop is CVSSYSVGSYEQYF. The CDR3 DNA sequence: TGTGTCAGCAGTTACTCGGTCGGGAGCTACGAGCAGTACTTC.

This sequence joins TRBV2 and TRBJ2-1; a possible D gene is TRBD2 (5 bases). Germline V gene lookup returns CDR1 SNHLY and CDR2 FYNNEI. Trimming took off 8 bases at V and 10 bases at J, with 9 bases between the two ends. CDR3 size: 10 residues. The CDR3 coding sequence is TGTGCCAGCGGAGACTACGAGCAGTTCTTC. Encoded protein: CASGDYEQFF. The full variable domain, in which reference TRBV2 and TRBJ2-1 provide the parts outside the CDR3, is EPEVTQTPSHQVTQMGQEVILRCVPISNHLYFYWYRQILGQKVEFLVSFYNNEISEKSEIFDDQFSVERPDGSNFTLKIRSTKLEDSAMYFCASGDYEQFFGPGTRLTVL.

The chain is built from TRBV4-3 and TRBJ2-5; D not resolved. The V end lost 0 bases, the J end lost 3 bases, and 5 bases lay between the germline ends. CDR1 and CDR2 from the germline V gene are LGHNA and YSLEER. The CDR3 contains 13 residues. The CDR3 bases are TGCGCCAGCAGCCAAGATACGGAAGAGACCCAGTACTTC. It specifies CASSQDTEETQYF.